Listed here is a single TCR beta chain. Its cognate antigen is unknown. This specimen comes from a study of molecular identifiers for immune sequencing clone quantification. Study observations and caveats: Effector cells had over 98% of their molecules in clones above 20 RNA copies, while naive cells had under 1%. Amid 940,000 or so naive cells, spiked Jurkat TCR RNA from one cell was reportedly still detectable.

TCRdb reprocessed the PCR reads with MiXCR, giving one entry per CDR3 protein. This sample has tens of thousands of distinct CDR3 sequences, with about a third found just once. A CD8+CD4-CCR7+CD45RA+ gate was used to sort naive CD8 T cells. The receptor was isolated from a human donor in good health. Some libraries in this study had Jurkat cell RNA spiked in. Sequencing was performed on naive CD8+ T cells from blood, with Jurkat cell RNA spiked in. Documented subset: FACS-sorted CD8+CD4-CCR7+CD45RA+ naive T cells.

CDR3 residues: CSAKGQGATGELFF. The CDR3 coding sequence is TGCAGTGCTAAGGGACAGGGGGCGACCGGGGAGCTGTTTTTT. The V and J genes are TRBV20-1 and TRBJ2-2, with 12 bases matching TRBD1. There are 14 residues in the CDR3. V was clipped by 4 bases and J by 5 bases; unmatched bases: 2. Looked up from germline, CDR1 is DFQATT and CDR2 is SNEGSKA (reference sequence).